These 20 T cell receptor beta chains originate from one sample sequenced in a study of T-cell memory formation after mild COVID-19. A single record per CDR3 protein comes from TCRdb applying MiXCR to the 5' RACE reads. The sample has roughly 560,000 distinct CDR3 sequences, around 20% seen once. The material sequenced was PBMCs or a T cell subset sorted from them (not recorded which). These TCRs come from an adult woman who had mild COVID-19 (a few samples of this study predate the infection). Cell type and time point are not known.

There are a few counts of this clonotype. The chain is built from TRBV7-6 and TRBJ2-4; 11 bases agree with TRBD1. CDR3 size: 16 residues. Trimming cost V 5 bases and J 1 base; bases outside gene matches: 4. The germline V gene has CDR1 SGHVS and CDR2 FNYEAQ. The DNA for the CDR3 is TGTGCCAGCAGCCTGGACAGGGGGCATGCCAAAAACATTCAGTACTTC. Amino acid sequence: CASSLDRGHAKNIQYF.

This clonotype was seen ten or more times. The chain carries TRBV2 and TRBJ2-1; D is uncertain. V was pared by 8 bases and J by 2 bases, with 4 bases between. Germline V lookup: CDR1 SNHLY, CDR2 FYNNEI. This CDR3 has 11 residues. DNA of the CDR3: TGTGCCAGCGGGACCTACAATGAGCAGTTCTTC. Its protein is CASGTYNEQFF.

The V and J genes are TRBV18 and TRBJ1-1; possibly TRBD1 for D (5 bases). Germline V CDR1 and CDR2: KGHSH, LQKENI. The CDR3 length is 14 residues. V was pared by 3 bases and J by 2 bases, with 10 bases between. CDR3 protein: CASSPAGGNTEAFF. CDR3 bases: TGTGCCAGCTCACCGGCCGGGGGTAACACTGAAGCTTTCTTT.

The table lists this clonotype with a few counts. The rearrangement joins TRBV9 to TRBJ1-2; tentative D call: TRBD1 (6 bases). The V gene lost 0 bases and the J gene lost 8 bases, with 17 bases spanning the gap. The CDR3 sequence is 15 residues long. Germline CDR1 SGDLS, CDR2 YYNGEE. CDR3 nucleotide sequence: TGTGCCAGCAGCGTAGCCCTTTCGGGGGCGAGGGGCTACACCTTC. Residues: CASSVALSGARGYTF.

The V and J genes are TRBV5-4 and TRBJ2-4; no definite D call. The V end was cut by 0 bases, the J end by 0 bases, with 10 bases between. Germline loops: CDR1 SGHNT, CDR2 YYREEE (reference sequence). The CDR3 sequence is 16 residues long. The CDR3 here is CASSLDPDLAKNIQYF. In nucleotides, the CDR3 is TGTGCCAGCAGCTTGGATCCGGATCTAGCCAAAAACATTCAGTACTTC.

This clonotype was counted a few times. This chain links TRBV11-2 with TRBJ2-3; 7 bases fit TRBD2. Per the germline V gene, CDR1 is SGHAT and CDR2 is FQNNGV. V lost 5 bases to trimming and J lost 4 bases; unmatched junction nucleotides: 9. CDR3 length equals 15 residues. CDR3 DNA: TGTGCCAGCAGCCCCGAGCGGGGAGGGGCAGATACGCAGTATTTT. Translating gives CASSPERGGADTQYF.

This chain connects TRBV12-3 or TRBV12-4 to TRBJ2-2, with a possible D match to TRBD1 (6 bases). The CDR3 covers 14 residues. V lost 4 bases, J lost 3 bases, and 9 bases lay in between. The CDR3 DNA reads as TGTGCCAGCAGTTCACAGGGATACACCGGGGAGCTGTTTTTT. It translates to CASSSQGYTGELFF.

This clonotype was picked up many times. This chain joins TRBV6-2 or TRBV6-3 and TRBJ1-2; TRBD1 matches 8 bases. Per germline, CDR1 MNHEY and CDR2 SVGEGT. CDR3 length: 13 residues. The trim removed 5 bases at V and 8 bases at J, leaving 7 bases unmatched. The CDR3 region has the DNA TGTGCCAGCAGTCCGACAGGGGCGCGAGGCTACACCTTC. Translated, it gives CASSPTGARGYTF.

This clonotype was counted between two and nine times. At one end, the junction sequence differs from germline, possibly due to a read error. This chain connects TRBV7-9 to TRBJ1-1; no clear D. This CDR3 contains 11 residues. The germline CDR1 and CDR2 sequences are SEHNR and FQNEAQ (reference sequence). The CDR3 reads CASSLAPHPLF. CDR3 coding DNA: TGTGCCAGCAGCTTAGCCCCCCACCCACTCTTT. The complete variable domain, with remaining parts taken from reference TRBV7-9 and TRBJ1-1, reads DTGVSQNPRHKITKRGQNVTFRCDPISEHNRLYWYRQTLGQGPEFLTYFQNEAQLEKSRLLSDRFSAERPKGSFSTLEIQRTEQGDSAMYLCASSLAPHPLFGQGTRLTVV.

This chain uses TRBV7-6 with TRBJ2-7; D perhaps matches TRBD1 (5 bases). This CDR3 has 13 residues. Looked up from germline, CDR1 is SGHVS and CDR2 is FNYEAQ. The V end was cut by 1 base, the J end by 3 bases, with 7 bases between. The CDR3 DNA sequence: TGTGCCAGCAGCTTAGAGACAGTCTACGAGCAGTACTTC. Translating gives CASSLETVYEQYF.

This clonotype has more than one count but fewer than ten. The chain couples TRBV5-1 to TRBJ1-1; D unresolved. The V end lost 0 bases, the J end lost 0 bases, and 9 bases lay between the germline ends. CDR1 and CDR2 from the germline V gene are SGHRS and YFSETQ. This CDR3 has 15 residues. CDR3 sequence reads: CASSLARVMNTEAFF. In nucleotides, the CDR3 is TGCGCCAGCAGCTTGGCAAGGGTAATGAACACTGAAGCTTTCTTT.

This clonotype occurred a few times. The genes are TRBV4-1 and TRBJ2-1; 12 bases are shared with TRBD2. The trim removed 4 bases at V and 7 bases at J, leaving 5 bases unmatched. The CDR3 has 15 amino acids. Germline loops: CDR1 MGHRA, CDR2 YSYEKL. This chain's CDR3 is CASSPGLAGQNEQFF. CDR3 sequence (DNA): TGCGCCAGCAGCCCAGGACTAGCGGGACAGAATGAGCAGTTCTTC.

As regards this clonotype: Its ends do not fully match the called genes, so a read error is possible. The chain employs TRBV7-9 and TRBJ2-1, with TRBD2 identical over 7 bases. Germline loops: CDR1 SEHNR, CDR2 FQNEAQ (reference sequence). The CDR3 totals 12 residues. The CDR3 here is CASSVSGRLLIF. The DNA of the CDR3 is TGTGCCAGCAGCGTATCCGGGAGGTTGTTGATCTTC.

This chain connects TRBV7-6 to TRBJ2-7; D unclear. Trimming took 3 bases from V and 2 from J, leaving 23 bases between them. Germline CDR1 and CDR2: SGHVS and FNYEAQ. This CDR3 region has 18 residues. The CDR3 reads CASSFAQPLSPSAYEQYF. In DNA form, the CDR3 reads TGTGCCAGCAGCTTCGCCCAGCCTTTATCTCCGTCCGCCTACGAGCAGTACTTC.

This clonotype occurred many times. The DNA for the CDR3 is TGTGCCAGCAGACATATTTGGGACACCGACACAGATACGCAGTATTTT. Amino acid sequence: CASRHIWDTDTDTQYF. J is TRBJ2-3 and V is TRBV5-5; maybe TRBD1 (6 bases). This CDR3 is built from 16 residues. Trimming took off 5 bases at V and 2 bases at J, with 18 bases between the two ends. Germline V gene lookup returns CDR1 SGHKS and CDR2 YYEKEE (reference sequence).

The chain recombines TRBV29-1 with TRBJ1-5; D remains unclear. V was pared by 1 base and J by 6 bases, with 13 bases between. Germline V gene lookup returns CDR1 SQVTM and CDR2 ANQGSEA. The CDR3 runs to 14 residues. CDR3 loop: CSVEGSGVGQPQHF. CDR3 coding DNA: TGCAGCGTTGAAGGCTCGGGTGTGGGTCAGCCCCAGCATTTT.

The chain joins TRBV10-3 to TRBJ2-5; perhaps TRBD1 as D (5 bases). The CDR3 extends over 14 amino acids. V shed 2 bases and J shed 3 bases, with 10 bases lying between them. Per germline, CDR1 ENHRY and CDR2 SYGVKD. The CDR3 loop reads CAISERGLEETQYF. For the CDR3, the DNA is TGTGCCATCAGTGAGAGGGGTTTGGAAGAGACCCAGTACTTC.

The sample holds a few counts of this clonotype. The chain recombines TRBV4-1 with TRBJ2-7, with D perhaps TRBD1 or TRBD2 (5 bases each). Germline values: CDR1 MGHRA, CDR2 YSYEKL. The CDR3 is made up of 13 amino acids. Trimming took 8 bases from V and 3 from J, leaving 14 bases between them. The CDR3: CASGKGDLYEQYF. CDR3 bases: TGCGCCAGCGGTAAAGGGGACCTCTACGAGCAGTACTTC.

The rearrangement links TRBV29-1 to TRBJ2-1; weak D call: TRBD2 (5 bases). Germline assignment: CDR1 SQVTM and CDR2 ANQGSEA. V was clipped by 7 bases and J by 6 bases, with 16 bases between them. The CDR3 runs 13 residues. This CDR3 reads CSARPGWGNEQFF. Written as DNA, the CDR3 is TGCAGCGCCCGCCCGGGGTGGGGCAATGAGCAGTTCTTC.

This chain joins TRBV5-6 and TRBJ1-1; D may be TRBD1 (5 bases). The CDR3 loop spans 14 amino acids. Germline values: CDR1 SGHDT, CDR2 YYEEEE. V shed 2 bases and J shed 4 bases, with 12 bases lying between them. The CDR3 nucleotides are TGTGCCAGCAGCTTTACTGCGGGGGGCACTGAAGCTTTCTTT. Its translation is CASSFTAGGTEAFF.